A selection of T cell receptor beta chains follows, all from one sample in a study of CD8+CD57+ T cells in acquired aplastic anemia. TCRdb independently ran MiXCR on the reads; one entry per CDR3 protein. The table lists about 170,000 distinct CDR3 sequences, around 45% of them singletons. Sequenced input: sorted CD4+, CD8+, or CD8+CD57+ T cells (not recorded which) from PBMCs. The source of these receptors is a human donor in good health. Both conserved end residues are part of each CDR3.

cdr3_aa j_call v_call cdr3_length
CATRGEGQGAHSPLHF TRBJ1-6 TRBV15 16
CASSLQGLGQNTGELFF TRBJ2-2 TRBV7-6 17
CASSSEVRPVTVYTF TRBJ1-2 TRBV5-5 15
CASSNPQGGAYEQYF TRBJ2-7 TRBV5-5 15
CASSSRQGSQETQYF TRBJ2-5 TRBV7-2 15
CASRSGGIAGEREQFF TRBJ2-1 TRBV7-3 16
CASSPPAEQETQYF TRBJ2-5 TRBV11-3 14
CASSEAGCGNQPQHF TRBJ1-5 TRBV6-1 15
CASSLAASPPTGELFF TRBJ2-2 TRBV7-2 16
CAWKSDTPREAFF TRBJ1-1 TRBV30 13
CASANQGRYGYTF TRBJ1-2 TRBV2 13
CAGLLAGANNEQFF TRBJ2-1 TRBV25-1 14
CATSKSRLDYEQYF TRBJ2-7 TRBV15 14
CSARVGQGNTGELFF TRBJ2-2 TRBV20-1 15
CASSRTAVQETQYF TRBJ2-5 TRBV7-7 14
CSAASGLATDTQYF TRBJ2-3 TRBV20-1 14
CAISDSYNEQFF TRBJ2-1 TRBV10-3 12
CASSAYRDSSYNGQFF TRBJ2-1 TRBV11-2 16
CASSALAGPTDTQYF TRBJ2-3 TRBV19 15
CSASISSGRAEDTQYF TRBJ2-3 TRBV20-1 16
CASSLMGDQPQHF TRBJ1-5 TRBV7-9 13
CASSFFPPPGANVLAF TRBJ2-6 TRBV11-2 16
CASTLGGTGQRYF TRBJ2-7 TRBV12-3/TRBV12-4 13
CASSVGPANTEAFF TRBJ1-1 TRBV9 14
CASRIDSGPYNEQFF TRBJ2-1 TRBV5-1 15
CASSPTLGTEAFF TRBJ1-1 TRBV12-3/TRBV12-4 13
CASSLRAGNTGELFF TRBJ2-2 TRBV5-1 15
CSARGLAGRSYNEQFF TRBJ2-1 TRBV20-1 16